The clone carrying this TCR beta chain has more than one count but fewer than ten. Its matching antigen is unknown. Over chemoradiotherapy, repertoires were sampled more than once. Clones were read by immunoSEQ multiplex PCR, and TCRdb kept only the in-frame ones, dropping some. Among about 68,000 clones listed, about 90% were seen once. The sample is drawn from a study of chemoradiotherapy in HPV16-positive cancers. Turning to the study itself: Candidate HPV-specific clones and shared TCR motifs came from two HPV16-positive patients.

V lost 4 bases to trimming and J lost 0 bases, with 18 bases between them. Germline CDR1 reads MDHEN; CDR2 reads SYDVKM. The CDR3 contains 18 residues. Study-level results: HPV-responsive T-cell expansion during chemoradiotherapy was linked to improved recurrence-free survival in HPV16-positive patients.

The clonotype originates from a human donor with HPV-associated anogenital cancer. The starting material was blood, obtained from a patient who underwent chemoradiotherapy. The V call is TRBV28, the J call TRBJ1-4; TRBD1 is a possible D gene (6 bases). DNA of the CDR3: TGTGCCAGCAGTTCCTCAGGGGCTTACATTGCAACTAATGAAAAACTGTTTTTT. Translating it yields CASSSSGAYIATNEKLFF.